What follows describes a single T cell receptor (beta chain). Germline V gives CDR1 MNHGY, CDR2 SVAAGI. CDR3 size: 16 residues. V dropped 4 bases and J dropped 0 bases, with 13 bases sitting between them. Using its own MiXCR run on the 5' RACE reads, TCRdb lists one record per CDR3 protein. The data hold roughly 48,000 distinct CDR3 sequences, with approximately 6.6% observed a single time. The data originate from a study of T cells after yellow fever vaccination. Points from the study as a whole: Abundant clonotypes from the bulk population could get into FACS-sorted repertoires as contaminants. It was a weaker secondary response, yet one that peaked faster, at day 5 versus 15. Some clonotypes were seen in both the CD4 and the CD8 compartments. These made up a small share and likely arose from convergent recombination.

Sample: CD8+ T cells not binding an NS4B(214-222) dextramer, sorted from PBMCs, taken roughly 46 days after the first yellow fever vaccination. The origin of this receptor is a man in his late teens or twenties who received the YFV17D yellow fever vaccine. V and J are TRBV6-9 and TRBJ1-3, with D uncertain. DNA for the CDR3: TGTGCCAGCAGTTTTCGAACAGTACCCTCTGGAAACACCATATATTTT. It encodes CASSFRTVPSGNTIYF.